The source of this TCR beta chain is a study of blood T cell repertoires in COVID-19. Study as a whole: Sites in the United States, Italy and Spain provided acute and convalescent COVID-19 samples.

Some clones are missing from TCRdb's copy, which holds only in-frame ones; the method was immunoSEQ multiplex PCR. Of some 130,000 clones in the sample, approximately 86% were seen once. This clone was found once. V was pared by 4 bases and J by 6 bases, with 15 bases between. The length of the CDR3 is 15 residues. CDR1 is MDHEN and CDR2 is SYDVKM in the germline V gene. The chain recombines TRBV28 with TRBJ2-2; maybe TRBD1 (6 bases). The source material was peripheral blood. The TCR sequence derives from a woman between 65 and 79 years old with COVID-19, enrolled during active disease. The CDR3 nucleotides are TGTGCCAGCAGTTCGACAGGAGGTGTGGCCGGGGAGCTGTTTTTT. It specifies CASSSTGGVAGELFF.